Listed below are T cell receptor beta chains from one sample, sequenced in a study of T cells after yellow fever vaccination. MiXCR was run by TCRdb on the 5' RACE reads, yielding one entry per CDR3 protein. This table holds around 530,000 distinct CDR3 sequences, around 16% found once. The sample consisted of PBMCs, taken around 5 days after the first yellow fever vaccination. The source of these receptors is a man between 18 and 29 years old who received the YFV17D yellow fever vaccine. Both conserved end residues are part of each CDR3. D genes are given only for firm matches. Expanded clones are given a class, and other clones once, few, many or no size at all.

TRBV20-1,-,few,TRBJ2-3,CSASYRDADTQYF,TGCAGTGCTTCCTACAGGGACGCAGATACGCAGTATTTT
TRBV7-3,-,few,TRBJ2-1,CASSPDRFPNEQFF,TGTGCCAGCAGCCCGGACCGCTTTCCCAATGAGCAGTTCTTC
TRBV7-2,-,many,TRBJ1-2,CASSPRADYGYTF,TGTGCCAGCTCACCAAGGGCAGACTATGGCTACACCTTC
TRBV6-2/TRBV6-3,-,few,TRBJ2-5,CASSWRLQETQYF,TGTGCCAGCAGTTGGCGTCTCCAAGAGACCCAGTACTTC
TRBV5-8,-,-,TRBJ1-1,CASSLVPVYTEAFF,TGTGCCAGCAGCTTGGTGCCAGTTTACACTGAAGCTTTCTTT
TRBV7-2,TRBD2,-,TRBJ2-2,CASSPPSGGTYTGELFF,TGTGCCAGCAGCCCCCCTAGCGGGGGAACCTACACCGGGGAGCTGTTTTTT
TRBV7-2,TRBD2,few,TRBJ2-2,CASSPALAANTGELFF,TGTGCCAGCAGCCCCGCTCTAGCGGCGAACACCGGGGAGCTGTTTTTT
TRBV20-1,TRBD2,-,TRBJ2-3,CSARSRGADTQYF,TGCAGTGCTAGAAGTCGGGGGGCAGATACGCAGTATTTT
TRBV7-2,-,-,TRBJ1-2,CASSFPGAGYTF,TGTGCCAGCAGCTTTCCCGGGGCCGGCTACACCTTC
TRBV4-1,-,few,TRBJ2-3,CASSQVEGQDTQYF,TGCGCCAGCAGCCAAGTGGAGGGCCAGGATACGCAGTATTTT
TRBV7-8,-,-,TRBJ1-2,CASSPAREGYTF,TGTGCCAGCAGCCCAGCCCGGGAGGGCTACACCTTC
TRBV27,-,few,TRBJ1-1,CASSFRGITEAFF,TGTGCCAGCAGTTTTAGGGGTATAACTGAAGCTTTCTTT
TRBV11-2,-,-,TRBJ2-1,CASSLGFPLSSYNEQFF,TGTGCCAGCAGCTTAGGGTTCCCCCTGAGCTCCTACAATGAGCAGTTCTTC
TRBV20-1,-,many,TRBJ1-5,CSARALQGNQPQHF,TGCAGTGCTAGAGCCCTCCAGGGGAATCAGCCCCAGCATTTT
TRBV6-1,-,-,TRBJ1-3,CASRGVSGIPSEGNTIYF,TGTGCCAGCAGAGGGGTATCGGGGATACCATCAGAGGGAAACACCATATATTTT
TRBV20-1,-,few,TRBJ2-3,CSARDTTDTQYF,TGCAGTGCTAGAGATACAACAGATACGCAGTATTTT
TRBV5-1,-,few,TRBJ1-2,CASSLSTANYGYTF,TGCGCCAGCAGCCTAAGTACCGCTAACTATGGCTACACCTTC
TRBV12-3/TRBV12-4,-,-,TRBJ2-2,CASSIYRVPGELFF,TGTGCCAGCAGTATTTACAGGGTGCCCGGGGAGCTGTTTTTT
TRBV9,TRBD1,-,TRBJ1-2,CASSSGDRNNYGYTF,TGTGCCAGCAGCTCCGGGGACAGAAATAACTATGGCTACACCTTC
TRBV3-1,-,few,TRBJ2-5,CASSPVRQPDTEQETQYF,TGTGCCAGCAGCCCAGTTAGACAGCCCGACACCGAACAAGAGACCCAGTACTTC
TRBV27,-,-,TRBJ2-2,CASRPGYNTGELFF,TGTGCCAGCAGGCCAGGGTATAACACCGGGGAGCTGTTTTTT
TRBV29-1,-,many,TRBJ2-7,CSVAAVYEQYF,TGCAGCGTTGCGGCCGTCTACGAGCAGTACTTC
TRBV5-6,-,few,TRBJ2-1,CASSSLGAYNEQFF,TGTGCCAGCAGCTCCTTGGGGGCCTACAATGAGCAGTTCTTC
TRBV9,-,few,TRBJ1-4,CASSETLKRGDHLNEKLFF,TGTGCCAGCAGCGAAACCCTGAAACGTGGAGATCACCTAAATGAAAAACTGTTTTTT
TRBV7-2,-,-,TRBJ2-5,CASSLAKGSSETQYF,TGTGCCAGCAGCTTAGCCAAGGGGTCATCAGAGACCCAGTACTTC
TRBV20-1,TRBD1,-,TRBJ1-5,CSARTGTGGNQPQHF,TGCAGTGCTAGAACCGGGACAGGGGGCAATCAGCCCCAGCATTTT
TRBV29-1,-,few,TRBJ2-3,CSEILRGRADTQYF,TGCAGCGAAATCCTCAGGGGACGGGCAGATACGCAGTATTTT
TRBV28,TRBD2,-,TRBJ2-3,CASSFLKPSGEPDTQYF,TGTGCCAGCAGTTTTCTCAAACCTAGCGGGGAACCAGATACGCAGTATTTT
TRBV7-9,TRBD2,few,TRBJ2-1,CASNDWGGDEQFF,TGTGCCAGCAACGACTGGGGGGGGGATGAGCAGTTCTTC
TRBV6-1,-,many,TRBJ1-6,CATNSGWADYNSPLHF,TGTGCCACCAACAGCGGTTGGGCGGATTATAATTCACCCCTCCACTTT
TRBV5-1,TRBD1,-,TRBJ1-4,CASSSGQPSEKLFF,TGCGCCAGCAGCTCGGGACAGCCCTCGGAAAAACTGTTTTTT